The next 16 T cell receptor beta chains were all read from a single sample in a study of blood T cell repertoires in COVID-19. Sequencing was performed with immunoSEQ multiplex PCR; in TCRdb, only in-frame clones are kept and a portion is missing. Here the sample spans about 160,000 clones, more than 65% being singletons. The sample consisted of peripheral blood. These receptors originate from a woman over 75 with acute or convalescent COVID-19.

V usage is TRBV19 and J usage is TRBJ2-1, with D possibly TRBD2 on 6 matching bases. V was clipped by 3 bases and J by 1 base, with 10 bases between them. This CDR3 contains 15 residues. CDR1 LNHDA and CDR2 SQIVND come from the germline V gene (reference sequence). The CDR3 DNA reads as TGTGCCAGTAGTATTGGGCGGGATTCCTACAATGAGCAGTTCTTC. This translates into CASSIGRDSYNEQFF. Using reference TRBV19 and TRBJ2-1 for the parts outside the CDR3, the full variable domain is DGGITQSPKYLFRKEGQNVTLSCEQNLNHDAMYWYRQDPGQGLRLIYYSQIVNDFQKGDIAEGYSVSREKKESFPLTVTSAQKNPTAFYLCASSIGRDSYNEQFFGPGTRLTVL.

This rearrangement joins TRBV27 to TRBJ2-6; D remains unclear. Between the trimmed V and J ends, which lost 3 bases and 1 base, there was a span of 4 bases. The germline V gene has CDR1 MNHEY and CDR2 SMNVEV (reference sequence). The CDR3 is 14 amino acids. The CDR3 nucleotides read TGTGCCAGCAGTTTGAGGTCTGGGGCCAACGTCCTGACTTTC. Its protein product is CASSLRSGANVLTF.

J is TRBJ2-7 and V is TRBV6-6, with 9 bases fitting TRBD2. V lost 5 bases and J lost 2; bases outside the gene matches: 4. Germline V CDR1 and CDR2: MNHNY, SVGAGI (reference sequence). This CDR3 is 14 amino acids long. DNA of the CDR3: TGTGCCAGCAGTCCGACTAGCGGCACCTACGAGCAGTACTTC. Its protein is CASSPTSGTYEQYF.

The chain recombines TRBV4-2 with TRBJ2-3, with 8 bases lining up with TRBD2. Germline V CDR1 and CDR2: LGHNA, YNFKEQ. J lost 0 bases, V lost 1 base, and 6 bases had no gene match. This CDR3 has 17 residues. The CDR3 DNA is TGTGCCAGCAGCCAAGGAGCTAGCGGGTCTAGCACAGATACGCAGTATTTT. This gives the protein CASSQGASGSSTDTQYF.

V gene TRBV29-1 combines with J gene TRBJ1-2; 7 bases fit TRBD1. The CDR3 runs to 13 residues. Germline V gene lookup returns CDR1 SQVTM and CDR2 ANQGSEA. With V trimmed by 6 bases and J by 2 bases, 6 bases remained unmatched. The CDR3 sequence: CSVGTAENYGYTF. CDR3 sequence (DNA): TGCAGCGTGGGGACAGCCGAAAACTATGGCTACACCTTC. Full variable domain (remainder filled in from reference TRBV29-1 and TRBJ1-2): SAVISQKPSRDICQRGTSLTIQCQVDSQVTMMFWYRQQPGQSLTLIATANQGSEATYESGFVIDKFPISRPNLTFSTLTVSNMSPEDSSIYLCSVGTAENYGYTFGSGTRLTVV.

The genes are TRBV28 and TRBJ1-2, with TRBD1 matching 9 bases. Unmatched junction bases numbered 4, after V lost 7 bases and J lost 4 bases. There are 13 residues in the CDR3. Germline CDR1 reads MDHEN; CDR2 reads SYDVKM. The DNA for the CDR3 is TGTGCCAGCACCCTACAGGGGGCCTATGGCTACACCTTC. Translation gives CASTLQGAYGYTF.

This sequence joins TRBV28 and TRBJ1-2; 8 bases agree with TRBD1. Trimming took 6 bases from V and 3 from J; bases not matched to a gene: 18. The length of the CDR3 is 18 residues. CDR1 and CDR2 (germline): MDHEN, SYDVKM. The CDR3 DNA sequence: TGTGCCAGCAGCAGCACAGGAGGGGCAGGGGGCGTCTACTATGGCTACACCTTC. Amino acid sequence: CASSSTGGAGGVYYGYTF.

J is TRBJ1-5 and V is TRBV6-5; D unresolved. Between the trimmed V and J ends, which lost 7 bases and 6 bases, there was a span of 16 bases. CDR1 is MNHEY and CDR2 is SVGAGI in the germline V gene. CDR3 length: 14 amino acids. The CDR3 nucleotides are TGTGCCAGCATGATCACCGGGTTCCCTCAGCCCCAGCATTTT. This gives the protein CASMITGFPQPQHF.

The sample holds a few counts of this clone. The chain carries TRBV5-1 and TRBJ2-3; no firm D call. Trimming pared 0 bases from V and 2 bases from J, leaving 10 bases between. The CDR3 is made up of 15 amino acids. Germline-derived CDR1 and CDR2 are SGHRS and YFSETQ. CDR3 sequence (DNA): TGCGCCAGCAGCTTGGACCCTCCCTACACAGATACGCAGTATTTT. It is translated as CASSLDPPYTDTQYF.

This clone was seen a handful of times. The V and J genes are TRBV20-1 and TRBJ1-2; D ambiguous. Germline lookup yields CDR1 DFQATT and CDR2 SNEGSKA (reference sequence). This CDR3 contains 11 residues. Trimming stripped 0 bases from V and 8 bases from J, with 7 bases between. The CDR3 region is CSARDLRGYTF. DNA of the CDR3: TGCAGTGCTAGAGATTTGAGGGGCTACACCTTC.

The chain carries TRBV4-2 and TRBJ2-3; TRBD2 is a possible D gene (6 bases). Germline assignment: CDR1 LGHNA and CDR2 YNFKEQ. The CDR3 runs to 15 residues. The germline V and J ends were trimmed by 0 bases and 4 bases, with 11 bases remaining between them. The CDR3 DNA follows: TGTGCCAGCAGCCAAGAGGGACTCCATTCAGATACGCAGTATTTT. Its translation: CASSQEGLHSDTQYF.

The rearrangement links TRBV19 to TRBJ2-7, with 7 bases identical to TRBD1. The germline V gene encodes CDR1 LNHDA and CDR2 SQIVND (reference sequence). Trimming took 11 bases from V and 6 from J; bases not matched to a gene: 10. CDR3 length: 12 amino acids. The DNA for the CDR3 is TGTGCCGAACCGGACAGGATTATCGAGCAGTACTTC. It yields the protein CAEPDRIIEQYF.

This clone appeared a few times. The chain recombines TRBV6-4 with TRBJ2-5, with TRBD1 as a possible D gene (5 bases). Trimming removed 10 bases from V and 5 bases from J, with 17 bases in between. Per the germline V gene, CDR1 is MRHNA and CDR2 is SNTAGT. CDR3 length equals 13 residues. The CDR3 sequence: CATEETWGETQYF. For the CDR3, the DNA is TGTGCCACTGAAGAAACCTGGGGCGAGACCCAGTACTTC.

This clone was seen a few times. The CDR3 region has the DNA TGTGCCAGCAGTTACGTCCTAGCGGGGCGGGAGCAGTACTTC. This codes for CASSYVLAGREQYF. The V gene is TRBV6-5, the J gene TRBJ2-7; 9 bases fit TRBD2. Per the germline V gene, CDR1 is MNHEY and CDR2 is SVGAGI. The junction had 6 bases not matched to a gene; V was cut back by 2 bases and J by 7 bases. This CDR3 is 14 amino acids long.

CDR3 bases: TGTGCCAGTAGTATAGATCGTGGGGACAGGGCTTTCTTT. This sequence encodes CASSIDRGDRAFF. The V call is TRBV19, the J call TRBJ1-1; 8 bases fit TRBD1. Germline V gene sequence: CDR1 LNHDA, CDR2 SQIVND (reference sequence). The CDR3 contains 13 residues. V shed 0 bases, J shed 11 bases, and the junction held 5 bases outside the gene matches.

The genes are TRBV28 and TRBJ1-5; 8 nucleotides align to TRBD1. With V trimmed by 3 bases and J by 3 bases, 4 bases remained unmatched. The CDR3 is 15 amino acids. Germline assignment: CDR1 MDHEN and CDR2 SYDVKM. The CDR3 DNA reads TGTGCCAGCAGTTTCAGGACAGGGTTCAATCAGCCCCAGCATTTT. This encodes CASSFRTGFNQPQHF.